This T cell receptor (beta chain) was observed in a study of patients and donors after allogeneic stem cell transplantation. Trimming removed 6 bases at V and 4 bases at J, with 17 bases between. The germline gives CDR1 DFQATT, CDR2 SNEGSKA (reference sequence). CDR3 length: 14 amino acids. TCRdb processed the RT-PCR reads anew with MiXCR; each CDR3 protein has one entry. The sample lists 150,000 to 200,000 distinct CDR3 sequences; approximately 25% were seen once. Sequencing input: blood, either unsorted or a sorted T cell fraction (not recorded which). The J gene is TRBJ2-3, the V gene TRBV20-1; no definite D call. This TCR was sampled from a human donor who was either an allogeneic HSCT recipient or a stem cell or donor lymphocyte infusion donor (not recorded which). It is not recorded whose cells these are; they may come from a transplant donor. CDR3 residues: CSASISLGPDTQYF. The CDR3 DNA is TGCAGTGCCTCAATCTCCCTAGGCCCAGATACGCAGTATTTT.